The 30 T cell receptor beta chains below all came from one sample that was sequenced in a study of blood T cell repertoires in COVID-19. Assay: immunoSEQ multiplex PCR; the TCRdb copy retains only in-frame clones and omits some. Of 80,000 to 90,000 clones listed, under 85% were seen once; the top ten hold roughly 2.2%. The specimen sequenced was peripheral blood. These TCRs come from a woman in her seventies with acute or convalescent COVID-19.

This chain joins TRBV10-2 and TRBJ1-2, with 9 bases identical to TRBD1. With 5 bases clipped from V and 5 bases from J, the junction kept 3 bases outside the gene matches. In germline, CDR1 is WSHSY, CDR2 SAAADI. The CDR3 totals 13 residues. The CDR3 here is CASSTTGGYGYTF. CDR3 coding DNA: TGCGCCAGCAGTACGACAGGGGGTTATGGCTACACCTTC.

The chain is built from TRBV28 and TRBJ2-2; 9 bases align to TRBD1. Germline assignment: CDR1 MDHEN and CDR2 SYDVKM. Trimming removed 4 bases from V and 3 bases from J; junction bases left unmatched: 6. This CDR3 comprises 16 residues. The CDR3 DNA is TGTGCCAGCAGTTCCCACAGGGGGCGCGACACCGGGGAGCTGTTTTTT. Encoded protein: CASSSHRGRDTGELFF.

This clone was seen a single time. The J gene is TRBJ2-2, the V gene TRBV7-9, with 10 nucleotides matching TRBD2. The CDR3 is made up of 16 amino acids. Germline values: CDR1 SEHNR, CDR2 FQNEAQ (reference sequence). Losses at the gene ends were 6 bases for V and 4 bases for J; bases not matched to a gene: 8. CDR3 in amino acids: CASRTISSGSTGELFF. CDR3 in DNA: TGTGCCAGCAGAACGATATCTAGCGGGAGCACCGGGGAGCTGTTTTTT.

The chain joins TRBV7-2 to TRBJ1-2, with D perhaps matching TRBD1 (6 bases). This CDR3 contains 16 residues. Germline values: CDR1 SGHTA, CDR2 FQGNSA. V was clipped by 5 bases and J by 6 bases, with 22 bases between them. The chain's CDR3 is CASSPTPGGAIDGYTF. The CDR3 bases are TGTGCCAGCAGCCCCACCCCGGGGGGCGCGATCGATGGCTACACCTTC.

The chain recombines TRBV3-1 (or the pseudogene TRBV3-2) with TRBJ2-1; 10 bases agree with TRBD2. The germline gives CDR1 LGHDT, CDR2 YNNKEL (reference sequence). The CDR3 is 16 amino acids. Losses at the gene ends were 1 base for V and 9 bases for J; bases not matched to a gene: 9. CDR3 region: CASSQVPAGGQGEQFF. DNA for the CDR3: TGTGCCAGCAGCCAAGTACCAGCGGGGGGGCAGGGTGAGCAGTTCTTC.

V is TRBV2 and J is TRBJ1-6; no definite D call. This CDR3 comprises 12 residues. V was clipped by 6 bases and J by 7 bases, with 7 bases between them. Germline V CDR1 and CDR2: SNHLY, FYNNEI. CDR3 coding DNA: TGTGCCAGCAGACAGAGCAATTCACCCCTCCACTTT. Residues: CASRQSNSPLHF.

The chain employs TRBV5-6 and TRBJ1-5; a possible D gene is TRBD1 (6 bases). The CDR3 runs to 16 residues. Germline CDR1 SGHDT, CDR2 YYEEEE. The V end was cut by 5 bases, the J end by 4 bases, with 19 bases between. The DNA of the CDR3 is TGTGCCAGCAGTTACTTCCTGGGGGGGGCTAATCAGCCCCAGCATTTT. Translated, it gives CASSYFLGGANQPQHF. Together with reference TRBV5-6 and TRBJ1-5, the CDR3 gives the full variable domain: DAGVTQSPTHLIKTRGQQVTLRCSPKSGHDTVSWYQQALGQGPQFIFQYYEEEERQRGNFPDRFSGHQFPNYSSELNVNALLLGDSALYLCASSYFLGGANQPQHFGDGTRLSIL.

The chain combines TRBV3-1 (or the pseudogene TRBV3-2) with TRBJ1-5; 7 bases fit TRBD1. The V and J ends lost 6 bases and 5 bases, in that order; junction bases with no gene match: 7. The CDR3 totals 14 residues. The germline CDR1 and CDR2 sequences are LGHDT and YNNKEL (reference sequence). CDR3 loop: CASSSGQWDQPQHF. CDR3 DNA sequence: TGTGCCAGCAGTTCGGGACAGTGGGATCAGCCCCAGCATTTT.

The chain combines TRBV30 with TRBJ1-2; D gene unclear. The germline CDR1 and CDR2 sequences are GTSNPN and SVGIG (reference sequence). The CDR3 sequence is 13 residues long. Trimming stripped 3 bases from V and 5 bases from J, with 13 bases between. As DNA, the CDR3 is TGTGCCTGGAGGGCGGTCAGTCTGTATGGCTACACCTTC. Protein product: CAWRAVSLYGYTF.

The chain recombines TRBV11-2 with TRBJ1-2, with a possible D match to TRBD1 (6 bases). The V gene's germline CDR1 is SGHAT and CDR2 FQNNGV. The CDR3 contains 14 residues. Trimming shortened V by 1 base and J by 5 bases, and 11 bases separated the two germline ends. The CDR3 nucleotides are TGTGCCAGCAGCTTAGGGGGGCTTGAGTATGGCTACACCTTC. It translates to CASSLGGLEYGYTF.

The chain couples TRBV10-3 to TRBJ2-7; 10 bases map to TRBD1. From germline, CDR1 is ENHRY and CDR2 SYGVKD. Losses at the gene ends were 10 bases for V and 6 bases for J; bases not matched to a gene: 6. This CDR3 is built from 12 residues. This chain's CDR3 is CARQGARLEQYF. The CDR3 DNA is TGTGCCAGACAGGGGGCGCGGCTCGAGCAGTACTTC.

This chain joins TRBV6-6 and TRBJ2-1; D is perhaps TRBD1 (6 bases). From germline, CDR1 is MNHNY and CDR2 SVGAGI (reference sequence). The CDR3 is made up of 12 amino acids. V dropped 6 bases and J dropped 8 bases, with 11 bases sitting between them. CDR3 sequence reads: CASRQQGHEQFF. Written as DNA, the CDR3 is TGTGCCAGCAGGCAACAGGGCCATGAGCAGTTCTTC.

This clone was found once. The chain joins TRBV30 to TRBJ2-2; tentative D call: TRBD2 (6 bases). Deletions cut 3 bases from V and 4 bases from J, with 9 bases between. Germline V gene data show CDR1 as GTSNPN and CDR2 as SVGIG (reference sequence). This CDR3 has 13 residues. CDR3 coding DNA: TGTGCCTGGAGGACCGGGGGCACCGGGGAGCTGTTTTTT. This encodes CAWRTGGTGELFF.

This chain links TRBV18 with TRBJ1-2; possible D gene TRBD1, 5 bases. Germline-derived CDR1 and CDR2 are KGHSH and LQKENI. The CDR3 has 13 amino acids. V shed 3 bases and J shed 8 bases, with 13 bases lying between them. CDR3 nucleotides: TGTGCCAGCTCACCGGGAGGCCCAGGGGGCTACACCTTC. Encoded protein: CASSPGGPGGYTF.

The rearrangement uses TRBV6-5 and TRBJ2-2; 8 bases fit TRBD2. The V gene's germline CDR1 is MNHEY and CDR2 SVGAGI. V gave up 5 bases and J gave up 4 bases; unmatched junction bases: 6. The CDR3 extends over 15 amino acids. Written as DNA, the CDR3 is TGTGCCAGCAGTCCCAGCGGGGGCGGCACCGGGGAGCTGTTTTTT. This encodes CASSPSGGGTGELFF.

V is TRBV9 and J is TRBJ1-3; D not resolved. CDR1 is SGDLS, CDR2 YYNGEE, per germline. Trimming shortened V by 2 bases and J by 0 bases, and 6 bases separated the two germline ends. This CDR3 region has 14 residues. CDR3 sequence (DNA): TGTGCCAGCAGCGTCTCCTTCTCTGGAAACACCATATATTTT. This translates into CASSVSFSGNTIYF.

V gene TRBV25-1 combines with J gene TRBJ1-1; TRBD1 agrees at 7 bases. The CDR3 spans 14 residues. Germline CDR1 reads MGHDK; CDR2 reads SYGVNS. V trimming: 2 bases; J trimming: 8 bases; junction bases outside the gene matches: 8. CDR3 sequence: CASSEQLGTAEAFF. The CDR3 nucleotides read TGTGCCAGCAGTGAACAACTAGGGACAGCCGAAGCTTTCTTT.

Turning to this clone: Other DNA sequences from this sample encode an identical CDR3 as well. The V and J genes are TRBV5-1 and TRBJ2-3; D may be TRBD2 (5 bases). Trimming stripped 0 bases from V and 5 bases from J, with 7 bases between. The CDR3 length is 13 residues. CDR1 and CDR2 from the germline V gene are SGHRS and YFSETQ. This CDR3 is CASSLAGGDTQYF. CDR3 nucleotide sequence: TGCGCCAGCAGCTTGGCCGGAGGAGATACGCAGTATTTT.

The rearrangement links TRBV2 to TRBJ1-2; D unclear. CDR1 and CDR2 from the germline V gene are SNHLY and FYNNEI. The CDR3 contains 13 residues. V lost 0 bases and J lost 10, with 12 bases in between. DNA for the CDR3: TGTGCCAGCAGTGAAGCGCCCCAGGACTCCTACACCTTC. Translating it yields CASSEAPQDSYTF.

The chain uses TRBV5-1 and TRBJ2-7; TRBD1 matches at 7 bases. V gave up 2 bases and J gave up 5 bases; unmatched junction bases: 7. This CDR3 has 14 amino acids. Germline V gene data show CDR1 as SGHRS and CDR2 as YFSETQ. The CDR3 DNA reads TGCGCCAGCAGCTTTTCAGGGGGTTCGGACGAGCAGTACTTC. It encodes CASSFSGGSDEQYF. The whole variable domain, filled in from reference TRBV5-1 and TRBJ2-7, reads KAGVTQTPRYLIKTRGQQVTLSCSPISGHRSVSWYQQTPGQGLQFLFEYFSETQRNKGNFPGRFSGRQFSNSRSEMNVSTLELGDSALYLCASSFSGGSDEQYFGPGTRLTVT.

The V gene is TRBV4-1, the J gene TRBJ2-4; D is unresolved. V lost 1 base to trimming and J lost 7 bases, with 11 bases between them. Germline V CDR1 and CDR2: MGHRA, YSYEKL. The CDR3 runs 14 residues. For the CDR3, the DNA is TGCGCCAGCAGCCAAGGGGCAGCCCCGAACATTCAGTACTTC. Encoded protein: CASSQGAAPNIQYF.

This clone was seen more than once but under ten times. The rearrangement links TRBV7-6 to TRBJ2-3; TRBD2 agrees at 8 bases. V dropped 2 bases and J dropped 1; count of bases not matched to a gene: 5. This CDR3 comprises 16 residues. Germline V lookup: CDR1 SGHVS, CDR2 FNYEAQ. The CDR3 DNA reads as TGTGCCAGCAGCTTATTTTCGCGGGGGGGCACAGATACGCAGTATTTT. It is translated as CASSLFSRGGTDTQYF. Full variable domain (remainder filled in from reference TRBV7-6 and TRBJ2-3): GAGVSQSPRYKVTKRGQDVALRCDPISGHVSLYWYRQALGQGPEFLTYFNYEAQQDKSGLPNDRFSAERPEGSISTLTIQRTEQRDSAMYRCASSLFSRGGTDTQYFGPGTRLTVL.

The chain joins TRBV5-6 to TRBJ1-6; 9 nucleotides align to TRBD1. The CDR3 consists of 16 residues. After removal of 2 bases from V and 4 bases from J, the junction contained 4 bases not matched to a gene. Germline V CDR1 and CDR2: SGHDT, YYEEEE. CDR3 in amino acids: CASSFLQGAYNSPLHF. CDR3 nucleotides: TGTGCCAGCAGCTTTTTACAGGGGGCTTATAATTCACCCCTCCACTTT. Variable domain in full (rest from reference TRBV5-6 and TRBJ1-6): DAGVTQSPTHLIKTRGQQVTLRCSPKSGHDTVSWYQQALGQGPQFIFQYYEEEERQRGNFPDRFSGHQFPNYSSELNVNALLLGDSALYLCASSFLQGAYNSPLHFGNGTRLTVT.

This rearrangement joins TRBV5-1 to TRBJ2-3; D not certain. This CDR3 spans 13 amino acids. The V and J ends lost 4 bases and 6 bases respectively, with 12 bases between them. The germline CDR1 and CDR2 sequences are SGHRS and YFSETQ. The CDR3 DNA sequence: TGCGCCAGCAGCGTACTCGGTCCGGATACGCAGTATTTT. As protein: CASSVLGPDTQYF.

The chain employs TRBV5-4 and TRBJ1-1; D is possibly TRBD1 (6 bases). Trimming removed 4 bases from V and 7 bases from J, with 11 bases in between. Germline CDR1 SGHNT, CDR2 YYREEE (reference sequence). The CDR3 has 12 amino acids. The CDR3 here is CASSVTGYEAFF. As DNA, the CDR3 is TGTGCCAGCAGCGTTACAGGGTATGAAGCTTTCTTT. Full variable domain (remainder filled in from reference TRBV5-4 and TRBJ1-1): ETGVTQSPTHLIKTRGQQVTLRCSSQSGHNTVSWYQQALGQGPQFIFQYYREEENGRGNFPPRFSGLQFPNYSSELNVNALELDDSALYLCASSVTGYEAFFGQGTRLTVV.

The J gene is TRBJ2-2, the V gene TRBV5-1, with TRBD2 matching 9 bases. CDR1 and CDR2 from the germline V gene are SGHRS and YFSETQ. V gave up 4 bases and J gave up 4 bases; unmatched junction bases: 14. This CDR3 comprises 18 residues. The CDR3 nucleotides read TGCGCCAGCAGCACTCGATCCCCTAGCGGGGAGGGCACCGGGGAGCTGTTTTTT. Its protein is CASSTRSPSGEGTGELFF.

This clone occurred once. The chain is built from TRBV27 and TRBJ1-1, with 7 bases aligning to TRBD1. Trimming took 8 bases from V and 5 from J; bases not matched to a gene: 8. Germline V gene sequence: CDR1 MNHEY, CDR2 SMNVEV (reference sequence). The CDR3 extends over 13 amino acids. The CDR3 region is CASGTGVGTEAFF. The CDR3 DNA is TGTGCCAGCGGAACAGGGGTGGGGACTGAAGCTTTCTTT.

The CDR3 here is CASSRGLTDEKLFF. Here the CDR3 DNA reads TGTGCCAGCTCACGTGGCTTGACTGATGAAAAACTGTTTTTT. The chain uses TRBV18 and TRBJ1-4; unclear D gene. Trimming stripped 4 bases from V and 6 bases from J, with 12 bases between. Germline-derived CDR1 and CDR2 are KGHSH and LQKENI. The CDR3 is 14 amino acids.

The genes are TRBV5-1 and TRBJ2-2, with 11 bases fitting TRBD2. CDR3 length: 18 residues. CDR1 and CDR2 (germline): SGHRS, YFSETQ. The V gene end was trimmed by 0 bases and the J gene end by 0 bases; junction bases not matched to a gene: 4. CDR3 sequence (DNA): TGCGCCAGCAGCTTGGGGCTAGCGGGGGGTTCGAACACCGGGGAGCTGTTTTTT. Its translation: CASSLGLAGGSNTGELFF.

The chain links TRBV4-1 to TRBJ2-4, with D unresolved. The V end was cut by 4 bases, the J end by 0 bases, with 10 bases between. This CDR3 spans 15 amino acids. Germline V gene lookup returns CDR1 MGHRA and CDR2 YSYEKL. The CDR3: CASSRLLLAKNIQYF. CDR3 nucleotide sequence: TGCGCCAGCAGCCGACTTCTACTAGCCAAAAACATTCAGTACTTC.